The 28 T cell receptor beta chains given below trace back to one sample, sequenced in a study of vaccination effects on CD4 cells after COVID-19. No antigen is known for these receptors. The culture ran for about 10 days, and then CD4+ T cells were isolated. The method was immunoSEQ multiplex PCR; TCRdb's version includes in-frame clones alone and lacks a portion of them. The sample carries over 65,000 clones, roughly 80% recorded once. The material was CD4+ T cells from PBMCs cultured without peptide, obtained before COVID-19 vaccination. These receptors came from a human donor who received a COVID-19 vaccine.

This clone showed up just once. The chain uses TRBV6-5 and TRBJ1-1; perhaps TRBD1 as D (5 bases). The germline V gene has CDR1 MNHEY and CDR2 SVGAGI. V lost 5 bases and J 0 bases, leaving 7 bases between the germline ends. This CDR3 spans 13 amino acids. The CDR3 bases are TGTGCCAGCAGTCGACAGCTGAACACTGAAGCTTTCTTT. Residues: CASSRQLNTEAFF.

The chain couples TRBV7-8 to TRBJ2-3; D may be TRBD2 (6 bases). The CDR3 runs 15 residues. Trimming took off 5 bases at V and 6 bases at J, with 18 bases between the two ends. CDR1 and CDR2 from the germline V gene are SGHVS and FQNEAQ. The DNA of the CDR3 is TGTGCCAGCAGCACCCGATCTTCGGGGGTCGATACGCAGTATTTT. Residues: CASSTRSSGVDTQYF.

The CDR3 region is CASSQFTGGTEAFF. As DNA, the CDR3 is TGTGCCAGCAGCCAGTTTACAGGGGGCACTGAAGCTTTCTTT. The V gene is TRBV14, the J gene TRBJ1-1; 8 nucleotides align to TRBD1. V shed 3 bases, J shed 4 bases, and the junction held 4 bases outside the gene matches. The CDR3 runs 14 residues. CDR1 SGHDN and CDR2 FVKESK come from the germline V gene.

CDR3 nucleotides: TGTGCCAGTAGTATGTGGGGGACTAGCGGGGGGAGAGAGACCCAGTACTTC. This encodes CASSMWGTSGGRETQYF. The chain is built from TRBV19 and TRBJ2-5; TRBD2 aligns across 15 bases. The CDR3 consists of 17 residues. The trim removed 3 bases at V and 4 bases at J, leaving 6 bases unmatched. Germline loops: CDR1 LNHDA, CDR2 SQIVND (reference sequence).

Written as DNA, the CDR3 is TGCGCCAGCAGTGGGGTTGGCGGGGGGGCCAATACGCAGTATTTT. Translation: CASSGVGGGANTQYF. The V and J genes are TRBV10-2 and TRBJ2-3; 9 bases align to TRBD2. V gave up 4 bases and J gave up 7 bases; unmatched junction bases: 9. Germline lookup yields CDR1 WSHSY and CDR2 SAAADI. The CDR3 runs to 15 residues.

The chain has TRBV27 and TRBJ2-7; D might be TRBD2 (5 bases). Germline values: CDR1 MNHEY, CDR2 SMNVEV (reference sequence). Trimming shortened V by 7 bases and J by 1 base, and 11 bases separated the two germline ends. CDR3 length equals 13 residues. CDR3 residues: CASKKGGSYEQYV. Here the CDR3 DNA reads TGTGCCAGCAAAAAAGGAGGTTCCTACGAGCAGTACGTC.

In its sample, this clone was seen a few times. J is TRBJ1-1 and V is TRBV19; maybe TRBD1 (5 bases). V dropped 6 bases and J dropped 1 base, with 18 bases sitting between them. The CDR3 extends over 16 amino acids. CDR1 is LNHDA, CDR2 SQIVND, per germline (reference sequence). The CDR3 region has the DNA TGTGCCAGTAGGCTCGAAGGGGAGGTTTCGAACACTGAAGCTTTCTTT. It is translated as CASRLEGEVSNTEAFF. The whole variable domain, remainder taken from reference TRBV19 and TRBJ1-1, is DGGITQSPKYLFRKEGQNVTLSCEQNLNHDAMYWYRQDPGQGLRLIYYSQIVNDFQKGDIAEGYSVSREKKESFPLTVTSAQKNPTAFYLCASRLEGEVSNTEAFFGQGTRLTVV.

This sequence joins TRBV15 and TRBJ2-5, with TRBD1 matching 9 bases. Germline-derived CDR1 and CDR2 are LNHNV and YYDKDF (reference sequence). The V and J ends lost 7 bases and 5 bases, in that order; junction bases with no gene match: 14. The CDR3 is 16 residues long. CDR3 sequence (DNA): TGTGCCACCACCCAGATAAAAACAGGGGGCCAGGAGACCCAGTACTTC. It is translated as CATTQIKTGGQETQYF. Based on the CDR3 plus reference TRBV15 and TRBJ2-5, the full variable domain is DAMVIQNPRYQVTQFGKPVTLSCSQTLNHNVMYWYQQKSSQAPKLLFHYYDKDFNNEADTPDNFQSRRPNTSFCFLDIRSPGLGDTAMYLCATTQIKTGGQETQYFGPGTRLLVL.

The CDR3 region is CASSFQGSGEQYV. DNA for the CDR3: TGTGCCAGCAGTTTTCAGGGTAGCGGCGAGCAGTACGTC. This chain joins TRBV28 and TRBJ2-7; the D gene is possibly TRBD2 (6 bases). This CDR3 is built from 13 residues. Germline V CDR1 and CDR2: MDHEN, SYDVKM. V gave up 3 bases and J gave up 6 bases, with 12 bases separating them.

CDR3 loop: CAISAPVASGNTIYF. As DNA, the CDR3 is TGTGCCATCAGTGCACCGGTTGCCTCTGGAAACACCATATATTTT. The chain employs TRBV10-3 and TRBJ1-3; D gene uncertain. Germline V lookup: CDR1 ENHRY, CDR2 SYGVKD. CDR3 length: 15 residues. Trimming stripped 4 bases from V and 0 bases from J, with 10 bases between.

The chain recombines TRBV7-9 with TRBJ1-1; D possibly corresponds to TRBD1 (5 bases). The CDR3 consists of 16 residues. Germline V gene sequence: CDR1 SEHNR, CDR2 FQNEAQ (reference sequence). V dropped 3 bases and J dropped 3 bases, with 17 bases sitting between them. CDR3 amino acids: CASSFRSRGGDTEAFF. CDR3 sequence (DNA): TGTGCCAGCAGCTTTAGGAGCCGGGGAGGGGACACTGAAGCTTTCTTT.

This clone was seen a handful of times. The chain links TRBV3-1 (or the pseudogene TRBV3-2) to TRBJ1-4; tentatively, D is TRBD1 (5 bases). Germline V gene lookup returns CDR1 LGHDT and CDR2 YNNKEL (reference sequence). Trimming left V 4 bases short and J 7 bases short, with 19 bases between. The CDR3 totals 16 residues. This CDR3 is CASSLRRGPGGEKLFF. The CDR3 bases are TGTGCCAGCAGCCTGAGACGGGGCCCGGGCGGTGAAAAACTGTTTTTT.

This rearrangement joins TRBV4-2 to TRBJ1-1; D is ambiguous. The CDR3 is 15 residues long. From germline, CDR1 is LGHNA and CDR2 YNFKEQ. V was trimmed by 3 bases and J by 1 base, leaving 12 bases between them. This chain's CDR3 is CASSHYTTANTEAFF. In DNA form, the CDR3 reads TGTGCCAGCAGCCATTATACAACGGCGAACACTGAAGCTTTCTTT.

The chain recombines TRBV6-2 or TRBV6-3 with TRBJ2-5; 13 bases are a match to TRBD2. Germline values: CDR1 MNHEY, CDR2 SVGEGT. Trimming took 2 bases from V and 14 from J; bases not matched to a gene: 8. This CDR3 is built from 14 residues. CDR3 nucleotide sequence: TGTGCCAGCAGTTACGGGACTAGCGGGGACCAGTTTTACTTC. Its translation is CASSYGTSGDQFYF.

Points on this clone: Additional DNA sequences in this sample encode the identical CDR3. The rearrangement uses TRBV19 and TRBJ1-2; D is ambiguous. CDR3 size: 12 residues. CDR1 and CDR2 (germline): LNHDA, SQIVND (reference sequence). Deletions cut 4 bases from V and 4 bases from J, with 7 bases between. The DNA for the CDR3 is TGTGCCAGTAGTACTAACAGCTATGGCTACACCTTC. Its protein is CASSTNSYGYTF.

This clone came up a few times. The chain combines TRBV5-1 with TRBJ2-3; 8 bases agree with TRBD2. There are 14 residues in the CDR3. CDR1 SGHRS and CDR2 YFSETQ come from the germline V gene. Unmatched junction bases numbered 4, after V lost 5 bases and J lost 2 bases. Here the CDR3 DNA reads TGCGCCAGCAGTGCGGGGGGATACACAGATACGCAGTATTTT. Amino acid sequence: CASSAGGYTDTQYF.

The V call is TRBV21-1, the J call TRBJ2-7; TRBD2 was called by the table and not checked on the DNA. TRBV21-1 is a pseudogene locus. The CDR3 runs 15 residues. CDR3 sequence reads: CASSPSPGTYYEQYV. In DNA, the CDR3 is TGTGCCAGCAGCCCCTCACCGGGTACCTACTACGAGCAGTACGTC.

The chain carries TRBV5-5 and TRBJ1-2; possibly TRBD1 for D (5 bases). V lost 6 bases and J lost 0, with 18 bases in between. The germline V gene encodes CDR1 SGHKS and CDR2 YYEKEE (reference sequence). The CDR3 runs 16 residues. The CDR3 protein is CASTMGGGTPNYGYTF. CDR3 sequence (DNA): TGTGCCAGCACCATGGGTGGGGGGACCCCTAACTATGGCTACACCTTC.

The chain joins TRBV27 to TRBJ1-4; D is perhaps TRBD1 (6 bases). V lost 0 bases and J 6 bases, leaving 20 bases between the germline ends. Germline assignment: CDR1 MNHEY and CDR2 SMNVEV (reference sequence). This CDR3 has 18 amino acids. This CDR3 reads CASSLSFPAGGRDEKLFF. CDR3 in DNA: TGTGCCAGCAGTTTATCGTTTCCGGCGGGGGGCAGGGATGAAAAACTGTTTTTT. Variable domain in full (rest from reference TRBV27 and TRBJ1-4): EAQVTQNPRYLITVTGKKLTVTCSQNMNHEYMSWYRQDPGLGLRQIYYSMNVEVTDKGDVPEGYKVSRKEKRNFPLILESPSPNQTSLYFCASSLSFPAGGRDEKLFFGSGTQLSVL.

The genes are TRBV7-2 and TRBJ2-3; D call uncertain. Trimming removed 2 bases at V and 0 bases at J, with 12 bases between. This CDR3 spans 16 amino acids. Germline V gene lookup returns CDR1 SGHTA and CDR2 FQGNSA. The CDR3 is CASSLISDLSTDTQYF. CDR3 DNA sequence: TGTGCCAGCAGCTTAATCTCGGACCTGAGCACAGATACGCAGTATTTT.

The rearrangement links TRBV4-1 to TRBJ1-2, with D perhaps matching TRBD1 (5 bases). The ends were cut back, 4 bases at V and 1 base at J, with 10 bases in the middle. The germline V gene has CDR1 MGHRA and CDR2 YSYEKL. The CDR3 runs 14 residues. The CDR3 here is CASSLDRNNYGYTF. CDR3 sequence (DNA): TGCGCCAGCAGCCTTGACAGAAATAACTATGGCTACACCTTC.

The V and J genes are TRBV6-5 and TRBJ1-2; 9 nucleotides match TRBD1. The length of the CDR3 is 15 residues. Trimming at V came to 4 bases and at J to 1 base, leaving 4 bases not matched to a gene. Germline CDR1 is MNHEY and CDR2 is SVGAGI. In DNA form, the CDR3 reads TGTGCCAGCAGTTCCCCGGGACAGGGTAACTATGGCTACACCTTC. As protein: CASSSPGQGNYGYTF.

The chain has TRBV6-5 and TRBJ1-2; TRBD1 might be the D (5 bases). Germline values: CDR1 MNHEY, CDR2 SVGAGI. Trimming removed 10 bases from V and 6 bases from J, with 15 bases in between. The CDR3 is made up of 12 amino acids. This CDR3 is CATWDPGHGYTF. Here the CDR3 DNA reads TGTGCCACCTGGGACCCAGGCCATGGCTACACCTTC.

This clone was seen only a few times. This sequence joins TRBV6-5 and TRBJ2-7; D is uncertain. The germline gives CDR1 MNHEY, CDR2 SVGAGI. The length of the CDR3 is 12 residues. V was clipped by 8 bases and J by 2 bases, with 10 bases between them. CDR3 nucleotides: TGTGCCAGCGGCAAAACCCCCTACGAGCAGTACGTC. This codes for CASGKTPYEQYV.

This chain joins TRBV6-6 and TRBJ1-3, with TRBD1 as a possible D gene (6 bases). This CDR3 spans 13 amino acids. V lost 6 bases to trimming and J lost 4 bases, with 10 bases between them. Germline CDR1 is MNHNY and CDR2 is SVGAGI (reference sequence). As DNA, the CDR3 is TGTGCCAGCAGCCGGGACACAGGAAACACCATATATTTT. Translation gives CASSRDTGNTIYF.

This chain uses TRBV5-1 with TRBJ2-3; 10 nucleotides match TRBD1. Germline-derived CDR1 and CDR2 are SGHRS and YFSETQ. This CDR3 is built from 20 residues. V shed 0 bases and J 6 bases; nucleotides not matched to a gene: 19. The CDR3 DNA sequence: TGCGCCAGCAGCTTGGTTTCAGGCGAGGTCGGACAGGGGGATCCGGATACGCAGTATTTT. Its translation is CASSLVSGEVGQGDPDTQYF. Complete variable domain (other parts from reference TRBV5-1 and TRBJ2-3): KAGVTQTPRYLIKTRGQQVTLSCSPISGHRSVSWYQQTPGQGLQFLFEYFSETQRNKGNFPGRFSGRQFSNSRSEMNVSTLELGDSALYLCASSLVSGEVGQGDPDTQYFGPGTRLTVL.

The gene calls are TRBV4-1 and TRBJ2-2, with TRBD1 matching over 10 bases. J gave up 7 bases and V 3 bases, and 5 bases lay outside the gene matches. The germline CDR1 and CDR2 sequences are MGHRA and YSYEKL. This CDR3 is built from 15 residues. The CDR3 loop is CASSQEGQGSGELFF. CDR3 sequence (DNA): TGCGCCAGCAGCCAGGAGGGACAGGGGAGCGGGGAGCTGTTTTTT.

The rearrangement uses TRBV6-2 or TRBV6-3 and TRBJ2-1; D ambiguous. The V gene's germline CDR1 is MNHEY and CDR2 SVGEGT. With 6 bases removed from V and 2 bases from J, the gap between germline ends came to 5 bases. The CDR3 consists of 12 residues. The CDR3 DNA sequence: TGTGCCAGCAGCTCCGCCTACAATGAGCAGTTCTTC. Residues: CASSSAYNEQFF.